Listed here are 25 T cell receptor beta chains from one sample, sequenced in a study of CD4+ T cells in melanoma. The data were produced by immunoSEQ multiplex PCR, yet TCRdb's version contains in-frame clones alone and is incomplete. Found here are fewer than 150,000 clones, 92% of them singletons; the top ten hold about 1.5%. All receptors derive from a human donor with melanoma.

The rearrangement joins TRBV5-1 to TRBJ2-7, with 7 positions matching TRBD1. The CDR3 runs to 16 residues. Germline V CDR1 and CDR2: SGHRS, YFSETQ. V trimming: 3 bases; J trimming: 0 bases; junction bases outside the gene matches: 9. The CDR3 sequence: CASSYGPGTVSYEQYF. For the CDR3, the DNA is TGCGCCAGCAGCTACGGACCCGGGACAGTCTCCTACGAGCAGTACTTC.

The chain joins TRBV6-5 to TRBJ2-1; 7 bases map to TRBD1. CDR1 MNHEY and CDR2 SVGAGI come from the germline V gene. The CDR3 has 15 amino acids. Unmatched junction bases numbered 1, after V lost 2 bases and J lost 0 bases. The CDR3 DNA sequence: TGTGCCAGCAGTTACGACAGGGACTCCTACAATGAGCAGTTCTTC. It translates to CASSYDRDSYNEQFF.

This clone was seen just once. This chain uses TRBV7-2 with TRBJ2-2; 8 nucleotides match TRBD2. Germline CDR1 is SGHTA and CDR2 is FQGNSA. CDR3 length equals 18 residues. Trimming cost V 0 bases and J 5 bases; bases outside gene matches: 11. CDR3 residues: CASSLAGSLAGITGELFF. The CDR3 DNA reads as TGTGCCAGCAGCTTAGCGGGTAGCTTAGCGGGGATAACCGGGGAGCTGTTTTTT.

Only a few counts were recorded for this clone. This chain joins TRBV2 and TRBJ1-2; D ambiguous. Germline V gene data show CDR1 as SNHLY and CDR2 as FYNNEI. This CDR3 has 14 amino acids. V was pared by 2 bases and J by 4 bases, with 11 bases between. CDR3 sequence reads: CASSELTALYGYTF. The CDR3, as DNA: TGTGCCAGCAGTGAACTAACAGCTCTCTATGGCTACACCTTC.

The genes are TRBV6-5 and TRBJ2-3; D gene ambiguous. CDR1 and CDR2 from the germline V gene are MNHEY and SVGAGI. This CDR3 comprises 14 residues. The V gene lost 10 bases and the J gene lost 0 bases, with 14 bases spanning the gap. In nucleotides, the CDR3 is TGTGCCACCAGACGCAGACCTAGCACAGATACGCAGTATTTT. Its protein is CATRRRPSTDTQYF.

This sequence joins TRBV14 and TRBJ1-2; D unclear. V lost 2 bases and J lost 3, with 7 bases in between. Looked up from germline, CDR1 is SGHDN and CDR2 is FVKESK. The CDR3 length is 13 residues. CDR3 loop: CASSQWQDYGYTF. DNA of the CDR3: TGTGCCAGCAGCCAATGGCAGGACTATGGCTACACCTTC.

V usage is TRBV5-1 and J usage is TRBJ2-6; 8 bases fit TRBD1. CDR1 is SGHRS, CDR2 YFSETQ, per germline. The CDR3 sequence is 18 residues long. The V gene end was trimmed by 2 bases and the J gene end by 0 bases; junction bases not matched to a gene: 7. CDR3 coding DNA: TGCGCCAGCAGCTTAAATTTACAGGGGGGCTCTGGGGCCAACGTCCTGACTTTC. Its translation is CASSLNLQGGSGANVLTF.

V is TRBV5-1 and J is TRBJ1-1; D is uncertain. Germline V gene lookup returns CDR1 SGHRS and CDR2 YFSETQ. V lost 1 base and J lost 0, with 13 bases in between. The CDR3 has 16 amino acids. The CDR3 sequence is CASSLSPLYLNTEAFF. As DNA, the CDR3 is TGCGCCAGCAGCTTGTCTCCTCTATACCTGAACACTGAAGCTTTCTTT. Full variable domain (rest looked up from reference TRBV5-1 and TRBJ1-1): KAGVTQTPRYLIKTRGQQVTLSCSPISGHRSVSWYQQTPGQGLQFLFEYFSETQRNKGNFPGRFSGRQFSNSRSEMNVSTLELGDSALYLCASSLSPLYLNTEAFFGQGTRLTVV.

The genes are TRBV10-1 and TRBJ2-3, with no clear D. Trimming took 6 bases from V and 2 from J, leaving 9 bases between them. Germline-derived CDR1 and CDR2 are WNHNN and SYGVQD (reference sequence). The CDR3 is made up of 13 amino acids. The CDR3 sequence: CASSNRATDTQYF. The CDR3 DNA follows: TGCGCCAGCAGCAACCGAGCCACAGATACGCAGTATTTT.

The gene calls are TRBV2 and TRBJ2-5; no clear D. The CDR3 consists of 12 residues. Between the trimmed V and J ends, which lost 6 bases and 0 bases, there was a span of 5 bases. Looked up from germline, CDR1 is SNHLY and CDR2 is FYNNEI. The CDR3 loop is CASRYYQETQYF. DNA of the CDR3: TGTGCCAGCAGGTACTACCAAGAGACCCAGTACTTC.

Written as DNA, the CDR3 is TGTGCCAGCAAAGGACGGGACTATGGCTACACCTTC. This codes for CASKGRDYGYTF. V gene TRBV6-6 combines with J gene TRBJ1-2; no clear D. V was trimmed by 7 bases and J by 3 bases, leaving 9 bases between them. The germline V gene encodes CDR1 MNHNY and CDR2 SVGAGI (reference sequence). This CDR3 spans 12 amino acids.

The V and J genes are TRBV15 and TRBJ2-3, with no clear D. This CDR3 comprises 14 residues. The germline V gene has CDR1 LNHNV and CDR2 YYDKDF (reference sequence). V gave up 3 bases and J gave up 5 bases, with 12 bases separating them. The CDR3 spells CATSRSQAQDTQYF. For the CDR3, the DNA is TGTGCCACCAGCAGGTCCCAAGCCCAAGATACGCAGTATTTT.

The V and J genes are TRBV6-5 and TRBJ1-1; 12 positions match TRBD1. The CDR3 runs 15 residues. V shed 2 bases and J 5 bases; nucleotides not matched to a gene: 3. Germline V lookup: CDR1 MNHEY, CDR2 SVGAGI. This CDR3 is CASSYRGQGATEAFF. The CDR3 DNA sequence: TGTGCCAGCAGTTACCGGGGACAGGGGGCGACTGAAGCTTTCTTT.

The V and J genes are TRBV25-1 and TRBJ1-2; D is unresolved. The CDR3 has 13 residues. The V gene's germline CDR1 is MGHDK and CDR2 SYGVNS. The ends were cut back, 2 bases at V and 4 bases at J, with 8 bases in the middle. For the CDR3, the DNA is TGTGCCAGCAGTGAAATGGGGAGCTATGGCTACACCTTC. It codes for CASSEMGSYGYTF.

The J gene is TRBJ2-7, the V gene TRBV7-9; unclear D gene. Germline CDR1 and CDR2: SEHNR and FQNEAQ (reference sequence). Trimming stripped 1 base from V and 2 bases from J, with 15 bases between. The CDR3 is made up of 16 amino acids. The CDR3 sequence: CASSLEGRTLPYEQYF. The CDR3 DNA follows: TGTGCCAGCAGCTTAGAAGGCAGAACTTTGCCCTACGAGCAGTACTTC.

The V gene is TRBV15, the J gene TRBJ1-5; tentative D call: TRBD1 (6 bases). Trimming took 10 bases from V and 4 from J, leaving 20 bases between them. CDR3 size: 15 residues. CDR1 and CDR2 from the germline V gene are LNHNV and YYDKDF (reference sequence). This CDR3 reads CAIRQDPTLNQPQHF. Here the CDR3 DNA reads TGTGCCATCCGACAGGACCCGACGTTAAATCAGCCCCAGCATTTT.

The chain links TRBV30 to TRBJ1-2; a weak D match, TRBD1 (6 bases). Germline V CDR1 and CDR2: GTSNPN, SVGIG (reference sequence). V was shortened by 7 bases and J by 8 bases, with 17 bases between the two germline ends. CDR3 size: 12 residues. The CDR3, as DNA: TGTGCCTCGGAGGGACATACAAGAGGCTACACCTTC. Amino acids: CASEGHTRGYTF.

The rearrangement links TRBV7-9 to TRBJ1-2, with D perhaps matching TRBD1 (5 bases). Germline V gene sequence: CDR1 SEHNR, CDR2 FQNEAQ (reference sequence). Trimming stripped 1 base from V and 2 bases from J, with 11 bases between. The CDR3 runs 15 residues. The CDR3 sequence: CASSLVGRENYGYTF. The CDR3 bases are TGTGCCAGCAGCTTAGTCGGCAGGGAAAACTATGGCTACACCTTC. Drawing the rest from reference TRBV7-9 and TRBJ1-2, the complete variable domain is DTGVSQNPRHKITKRGQNVTFRCDPISEHNRLYWYRQTLGQGPEFLTYFQNEAQLEKSRLLSDRFSAERPKGSFSTLEIQRTEQGDSAMYLCASSLVGRENYGYTFGSGTRLTVV.

The rearrangement links TRBV20-1 to TRBJ1-6; D gene uncertain. Per germline, CDR1 DFQATT and CDR2 SNEGSKA (reference sequence). There are 11 residues in the CDR3. The V and J ends lost 6 bases and 9 bases respectively, with 9 bases between them. The CDR3, as DNA: TGCAGTGCGGGTGGGGTTTCACCCCTCCACTTT. It yields the protein CSAGGVSPLHF.

The chain has TRBV2 and TRBJ1-6; D is ambiguous. This CDR3 is built from 13 residues. V gave up 7 bases and J gave up 6 bases, with 10 bases separating them. The V gene's germline CDR1 is SNHLY and CDR2 FYNNEI. The CDR3 spells CASTGTPNSPLHF. Here the CDR3 DNA reads TGTGCCAGCACAGGCACACCTAATTCACCCCTCCACTTT.

The rearrangement uses TRBV5-6 and TRBJ1-1; no firm D call. Germline CDR1 SGHDT, CDR2 YYEEEE. Trimming shortened V by 4 bases and J by 4 bases, and 11 bases separated the two germline ends. The CDR3 contains 13 residues. CDR3 loop: CASSPPFGTEAFF. CDR3 nucleotides: TGTGCCAGCAGCCCTCCATTCGGCACTGAAGCTTTCTTT.

This clone is a singleton in its sample. This chain uses TRBV15 with TRBJ2-1; 8 nucleotides agree with TRBD2. Unmatched junction bases numbered 6, after V lost 0 bases and J lost 8 bases. This CDR3 contains 15 residues. Germline CDR1 LNHNV, CDR2 YYDKDF (reference sequence). CDR3: CATSRDPGGADEQFF. In DNA form, the CDR3 reads TGTGCCACCAGCAGAGACCCCGGGGGGGCCGATGAGCAGTTCTTC.

The chain uses TRBV6-4 and TRBJ2-3, with D hard to call. This CDR3 has 14 residues. The germline gives CDR1 MRHNA, CDR2 SNTAGT. V shed 3 bases and J shed 0 bases, with 7 bases lying between them. CDR3 in amino acids: CASSEGFSTDTQYF. CDR3 DNA sequence: TGTGCCAGCAGTGAGGGATTCAGCACAGATACGCAGTATTTT.

J is TRBJ2-2 and V is TRBV7-3, with 13 bases fitting TRBD2. The CDR3 is made up of 15 amino acids. The germline V gene has CDR1 SGHTA and CDR2 FQGTGA. V trimming: 5 bases; J trimming: 6 bases; junction bases outside the gene matches: 3. The CDR3 sequence is CASSPGLAGSGELFF. The CDR3 nucleotides are TGTGCCAGCAGCCCGGGACTAGCGGGGTCCGGGGAGCTGTTTTTT.

This chain connects TRBV27 to TRBJ2-3; a weak D match, TRBD1 (5 bases). The germline CDR1 and CDR2 sequences are MNHEY and SMNVEV (reference sequence). The V end was cut by 8 bases, the J end by 0 bases, with 12 bases between. The CDR3 is 14 residues long. CDR3 region: CASWGGASTDTQYF. The CDR3 DNA reads TGTGCCAGCTGGGGCGGAGCTAGCACAGATACGCAGTATTTT.